The 7 T cell receptor beta chains in this list originate from one sample, sequenced in a study of metastatic and nonmetastatic thyroid tumors. Treatment of any kind had been given to no patient before thyroid surgery. With MiXCR, TCRdb reprocessed the PCR reads. The data show fewer than 7,500 clones, just under 30% seen once. Material: tumor tissue. These TCRs come from a female donor with papillary thyroid cancer or a benign thyroid nodule (not recorded which). Some clones in this sample may be carry-over from other donors' samples.

This clone has just one count. This chain uses TRBV5-1 with TRBJ1-2; TRBD1 aligns across 7 bases. The V gene end was trimmed by 6 bases and the J gene end by 7 bases; junction bases not matched to a gene: 12. The CDR3 runs to 14 residues. CDR1 and CDR2 from the germline V gene are SGHRS and YFSETQ. CDR3 coding DNA: TGCGCCAGCACCCCAGGTCTAGGGGGCGTTGGCTACACCTTC. This encodes CASTPGLGGVGYTF.

In this sample, this clone is large (0.1 to 1%). This chain connects TRBV11-3 to TRBJ1-1, with a weak D call TRBD1 (6 bases). V dropped 11 bases and J dropped 11 bases, with 21 bases sitting between them. The CDR3 runs to 12 residues. Germline V lookup: CDR1 SGHNT, CDR2 YENEEA. CDR3: CASREGDGPAFF. The CDR3 coding sequence is TGTGCCTCCCGGGAGGGGGATGGGCCCGCTTTCTTT.

Within the sample, this clone is large. This rearrangement joins TRBV27 to TRBJ1-1; 10 bases line up with TRBD1. This CDR3 has 16 residues. The V gene end was trimmed by 6 bases and the J gene end by 4 bases; junction bases not matched to a gene: 11. Germline loops: CDR1 MNHEY, CDR2 SMNVEV (reference sequence). Written as DNA, the CDR3 is TGTGCCAGCAGGGCCGGGACAGGGGCAGGAGGCACTGAAGCTTTCTTT. It specifies CASRAGTGAGGTEAFF.

By its share, this clone is medium-sized. The gene calls are TRBV7-9 and TRBJ2-2, with D perhaps assigned TRBD1 or TRBD2 (5 bases each). The V gene's germline CDR1 is SEHNR and CDR2 FQNEAQ (reference sequence). CDR3 length equals 17 residues. V was trimmed by 1 base and J by 3 bases, leaving 15 bases between them. For the CDR3, the DNA is TGTGCCAGCAGCTTAGGACGAGGGGCGCCGGACACCGGGGAGCTGTTTTTT. Protein sequence: CASSLGRGAPDTGELFF.

The rearrangement links TRBV6-1 to TRBJ2-3, with 12 bases lining up with TRBD2. Looked up from germline, CDR1 is MNHNS and CDR2 is SASEGT. The V segment lost 2 bases and the J segment 4 bases; nucleotides outside the gene matches: 1. The CDR3 extends over 15 amino acids. The CDR3 loop is CASSELAGGPDTQYF. DNA of the CDR3: TGTGCCAGCAGTGAACTAGCGGGGGGGCCAGATACGCAGTATTTT.

In its sample, this clone was seen many times. The V and J genes are TRBV18 and TRBJ2-5; 8 bases are a match to TRBD1. Germline lookup yields CDR1 KGHSH and CDR2 LQKENI. V lost 4 bases to trimming and J lost 5 bases; unmatched junction nucleotides: 6. The CDR3 is 14 residues long. The CDR3 region has the DNA TGTGCCAGCTCACAAGGACAGGGTAGCGAGACCCAGTACTTC. It codes for CASSQGQGSETQYF.

This clone counts as medium-sized. Other nucleotide sequences from this sample produce the same CDR3. This rearrangement joins TRBV12-5 to TRBJ1-5, with D unresolved. CDR1 and CDR2 from the germline V gene are LGHNT and FRNRAP. The CDR3 has 15 residues. Trimming cost V 6 bases and J 2 bases, with 14 bases left between them. The CDR3 bases are TGTGCTAGTGGCTCCCGGGTTGTCGGCAATCAGCCCCAGCATTTT. Translated: CASGSRVVGNQPQHF.